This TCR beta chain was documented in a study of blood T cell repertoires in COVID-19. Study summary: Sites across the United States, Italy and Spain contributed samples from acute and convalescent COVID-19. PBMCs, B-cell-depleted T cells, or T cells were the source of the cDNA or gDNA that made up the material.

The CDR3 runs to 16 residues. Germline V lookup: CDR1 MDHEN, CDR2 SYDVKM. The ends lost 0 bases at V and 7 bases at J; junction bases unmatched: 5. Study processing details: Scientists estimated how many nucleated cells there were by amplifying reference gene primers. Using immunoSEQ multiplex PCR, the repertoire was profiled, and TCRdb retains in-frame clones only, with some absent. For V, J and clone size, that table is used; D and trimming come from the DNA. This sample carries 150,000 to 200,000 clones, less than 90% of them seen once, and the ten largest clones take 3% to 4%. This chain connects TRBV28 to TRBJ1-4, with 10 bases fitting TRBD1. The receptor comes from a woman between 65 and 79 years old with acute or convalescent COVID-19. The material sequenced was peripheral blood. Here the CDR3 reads CASSLWKGQGFEKLFF. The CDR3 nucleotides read TGTGCCAGCAGTTTATGGAAGGGACAGGGGTTTGAAAAACTGTTTTTT.